The text below deals with one T cell receptor (beta chain). The sample originates from a study of CD8 T cells in Susac syndrome. The authors sequenced TCR beta from blood CD8+ and CD4+ T cells. Negative isolation was used for CD8+ and CD4+ T cells, and FACS enrichment was applied to TEMRA cells. Random hexamers were used to reverse transcribe an amount of about 0.5 to 1 ug RNA. Amplification of TCR beta CDR3 by immunoSEQ multiplex PCR spanned 54 Vbeta and 13 Jbeta. TCRdb reanalysed the immunoSEQ multiplex PCR reads using MiXCR and keeps one entry per CDR3 protein. This table holds about 130,000 distinct CDR3 sequences, roughly 95% found once. The CDR3 has 11 residues. V lost 11 bases and J lost 7; bases outside the gene matches: 5. The germline gives CDR1 SNHLY, CDR2 FYNNEI.

The sequence was collected from a human donor in good health. The source material was CD4+ T cells from PBMCs. V gene TRBV2 combines with J gene TRBJ2-7, with 10 nucleotides matching TRBD2. The CDR3 sequence is CAGRLAGEQYF. The CDR3 region has the DNA TGTGCCGGCCGACTAGCGGGTGAGCAGTACTTC.